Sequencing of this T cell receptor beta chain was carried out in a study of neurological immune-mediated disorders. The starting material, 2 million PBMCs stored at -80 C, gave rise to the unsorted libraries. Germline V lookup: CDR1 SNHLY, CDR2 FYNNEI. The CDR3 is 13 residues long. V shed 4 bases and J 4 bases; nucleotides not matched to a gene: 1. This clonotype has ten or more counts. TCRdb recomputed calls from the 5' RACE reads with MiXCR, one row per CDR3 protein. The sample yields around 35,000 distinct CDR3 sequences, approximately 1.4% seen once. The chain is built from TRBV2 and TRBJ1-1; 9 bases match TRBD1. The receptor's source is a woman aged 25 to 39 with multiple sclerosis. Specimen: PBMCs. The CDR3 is CASSADRGTEAFF. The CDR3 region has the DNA TGTGCCAGCAGTGCGGACAGGGGCACTGAAGCTTTCTTT.